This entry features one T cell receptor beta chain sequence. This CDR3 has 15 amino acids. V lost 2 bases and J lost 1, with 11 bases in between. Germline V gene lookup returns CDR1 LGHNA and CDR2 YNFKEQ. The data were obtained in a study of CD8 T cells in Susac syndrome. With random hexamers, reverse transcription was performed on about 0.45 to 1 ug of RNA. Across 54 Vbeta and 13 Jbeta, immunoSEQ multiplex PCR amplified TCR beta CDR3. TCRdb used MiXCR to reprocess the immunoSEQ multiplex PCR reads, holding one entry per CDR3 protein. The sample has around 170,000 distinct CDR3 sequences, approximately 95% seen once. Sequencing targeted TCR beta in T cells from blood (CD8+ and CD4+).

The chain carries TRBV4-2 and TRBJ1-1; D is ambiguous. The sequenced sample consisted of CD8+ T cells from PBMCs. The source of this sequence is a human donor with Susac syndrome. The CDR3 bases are TGTGCCAGCAGCCAATGGGAGATAAGGAACACTGAAGCTTTCTTT. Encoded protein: CASSQWEIRNTEAFF.